This T cell receptor (beta chain) originates from a study of blood T cell repertoires in COVID-19. Study-level background: Donors in the United States, Italy and Spain gave samples during acute or convalescent COVID-19. PBMCs, B-cell-depleted T cells, or T cells were the source of the cDNA or gDNA that made up the material.

As originally analysed: Estimated nucleated cell counts came from reference gene primer amplification. The method was immunoSEQ multiplex PCR; TCRdb's version includes in-frame clones alone and lacks a portion of them. Clone size and V and J calls were adopted from that table, with D and trimming inferred from the DNA. The sample has about 130,000 clones; roughly 86% are singletons. Patients from Seattle were sampled longitudinally, starting during active infection. V was pared by 5 bases and J by 7 bases, with 7 bases of the junction left unmatched. Germline V gene sequence: CDR1 LGHDT, CDR2 YNNKEL (reference sequence). This CDR3 is built from 15 residues.

The chain carries TRBV3-1 (or the pseudogene TRBV3-2) and TRBJ1-6; TRBD1 matches at 8 bases. The receptor comes from a woman between 65 and 79 years old with COVID-19, enrolled during active disease. The sequenced material came from peripheral blood. The CDR3: CASSETGALNSPLHF. Here the CDR3 DNA reads TGTGCCAGCAGCGAGACAGGGGCCCTCAATTCACCCCTCCACTTT.